One and the same sample provided the 21 T cell receptor beta chains below, sequenced in a study of T cell responses to AZD1222 COVID-19 vaccine. Generated by immunoSEQ multiplex PCR, the TCRdb table keeps only in-frame clones and is missing some. Here the sample spans some 180,000 clones, approximately 90% being singletons. Sequencing was performed on peripheral blood, taken on day 0 of AZD1222 vaccination. Source of these receptors: an adult in good health.

The rearrangement uses TRBV5-1 and TRBJ2-7, with D possibly matching TRBD1 (6 bases). The V and J ends lost 0 bases and 5 bases respectively, with 12 bases between them. The CDR3 length is 14 residues. Germline V gene data show CDR1 as SGHRS and CDR2 as YFSETQ. The DNA for the CDR3 is TGCGCCAGCAGCTTGGGGGCCCGACAGGACGAGCAGTACTTC. Translating gives CASSLGARQDEQYF.

The chain recombines TRBV6-5 with TRBJ1-2, with TRBD1 matching over 7 bases. Germline CDR1 and CDR2: MNHEY and SVGAGI. The length of the CDR3 is 13 residues. Germline trimming cut 7 bases from V and 2 bases from J; bases unmatched to any gene: 4. The CDR3 DNA reads TGTGCCAGCACCCTGACAGGGAACTATGGCTACACCTTC. Translated: CASTLTGNYGYTF.

The chain uses TRBV28 and TRBJ2-1, with TRBD2 matching 8 bases. CDR3 size: 14 residues. The V segment lost 6 bases and the J segment 3 bases; nucleotides outside the gene matches: 4. Germline CDR1 reads MDHEN; CDR2 reads SYDVKM. The chain's CDR3 is CASRKTSDYNEQFF. The CDR3 region has the DNA TGTGCCAGCAGAAAGACTAGCGACTACAATGAGCAGTTCTTC.

The gene calls are TRBV6-5 and TRBJ2-7; TRBD1 aligns across 9 bases. V shed 7 bases and J 1 base; nucleotides not matched to a gene: 5. Germline V gives CDR1 MNHEY, CDR2 SVGAGI. The CDR3 covers 14 residues. The CDR3 nucleotides are TGTGCCAGCAAGAGACAGGGGGGGTCCTACGAGCAGTACTTC. This codes for CASKRQGGSYEQYF.

This clone came up once. The J gene is TRBJ1-4, the V gene TRBV7-2; D gene uncertain. Germline-derived CDR1 and CDR2 are SGHTA and FQGNSA. The length of the CDR3 is 13 residues. The ends were cut back, 3 bases at V and 8 bases at J, with 10 bases in the middle. The CDR3 bases are TGTGCCAGCAGCTTGGCCGAAAAGGAAAAACTGTTTTTT. As protein: CASSLAEKEKLFF.

This chain uses TRBV10-3 with TRBJ2-7; 7 bases fit TRBD2. This CDR3 contains 16 residues. V was pared by 4 bases and J by 0 bases, with 9 bases of the junction left unmatched. Germline-derived CDR1 and CDR2 are ENHRY and SYGVKD. CDR3 sequence (DNA): TGTGCCATCAGTGGTATAGCGGGCTCCAGCTCCTACGAGCAGTACTTC. Protein: CAISGIAGSSSYEQYF.

This clone has only one observation. The V gene is TRBV3-1 (or the pseudogene TRBV3-2), the J gene TRBJ1-2; tentative D call: TRBD1 (5 bases). Trimming removed 5 bases at V and 1 base at J, with 11 bases between. The CDR3 totals 14 residues. CDR1 is LGHDT and CDR2 is YNNKEL in the germline V gene (reference sequence). CDR3 region: CASSVDSLNYGYTF. The DNA for the CDR3 is TGTGCCAGCAGCGTCGACAGCCTTAACTATGGCTACACCTTC.

The chain joins TRBV11-1 to TRBJ2-5, with 7 bases matching TRBD2. From germline, CDR1 is SGHAT and CDR2 FQDESV (reference sequence). The CDR3 is 16 amino acids. Trimming at V came to 4 bases and at J to 5 bases, leaving 13 bases not matched to a gene. The CDR3 loop is CASSYRRAGDKETQYF. The CDR3 DNA reads TGTGCCAGCAGCTACCGGAGGGCGGGAGACAAGGAGACCCAGTACTTC.

This clone was detected only a few times. This sample includes further DNA sequences coding for the same CDR3. V gene TRBV5-4 combines with J gene TRBJ2-7; possible D gene TRBD1, 6 bases. The CDR3 is 13 residues long. Germline V gives CDR1 SGHNT, CDR2 YYREEE (reference sequence). V gave up 0 bases and J gave up 3 bases, with 7 bases separating them. The CDR3 DNA follows: TGTGCCAGCAGCTTGGTAGGGGGCTACGAGCAGTACTTC. Translating gives CASSLVGGYEQYF.

The chain has TRBV23-1 and TRBJ2-7; D is unresolved. TRBV23-1 is flagged as an ORF with uncertain function. V lost 1 base and J lost 7, with 11 bases in between. The CDR3 extends over 13 amino acids. This chain's CDR3 is CASSQLGTAEQYF. The CDR3 DNA is TGCGCCAGCAGTCAATTAGGAACGGCGGAGCAGTACTTC.

J is TRBJ1-6 and V is TRBV29-1; no firm D call. Germline V gives CDR1 SQVTM, CDR2 ANQGSEA. The CDR3 runs 13 residues. The V gene lost 5 bases and the J gene lost 3 bases, with 8 bases spanning the gap. CDR3 sequence: CSVRQNYNSPLHF. CDR3 nucleotides: TGCAGCGTTAGGCAGAACTATAATTCACCCCTCCACTTT.

V and J are TRBV28 and TRBJ2-7; D is undetermined. Germline V lookup: CDR1 MDHEN, CDR2 SYDVKM. The CDR3 consists of 10 residues. V dropped 5 bases and J dropped 3 bases, with 2 bases sitting between them. CDR3 protein: CASSHYEQYF. The DNA for the CDR3 is TGTGCCAGCAGTCACTACGAGCAGTACTTC.

The chain employs TRBV7-9 and TRBJ1-1; D is ambiguous. Trimming left V 6 bases short and J 5 bases short, with 13 bases between. CDR1 and CDR2 (germline): SEHNR, FQNEAQ (reference sequence). This CDR3 spans 13 amino acids. The CDR3 sequence is CASRPDGRTEAFF. For the CDR3, the DNA is TGTGCCAGCAGACCCGACGGAAGGACTGAAGCTTTCTTT. Full variable domain (rest looked up from reference TRBV7-9 and TRBJ1-1): DTGVSQNPRHKITKRGQNVTFRCDPISEHNRLYWYRQTLGQGPEFLTYFQNEAQLEKSRLLSDRFSAERPKGSFSTLEIQRTEQGDSAMYLCASRPDGRTEAFFGQGTRLTVV.

The chain employs TRBV28 and TRBJ1-5, with D possibly being TRBD1 (6 bases). Germline V gives CDR1 MDHEN, CDR2 SYDVKM. CDR3 size: 17 residues. V lost 3 bases and J lost 6, with 21 bases in between. CDR3: CASSLPRGHSSAQPQHF. As DNA, the CDR3 is TGTGCCAGCAGTTTGCCCAGGGGACACTCCAGTGCTCAGCCCCAGCATTTT. The full variable domain, in which reference TRBV28 and TRBJ1-5 provide the parts outside the CDR3, is DVKVTQSSRYLVKRTGEKVFLECVQDMDHENMFWYRQDPGLGLRLIYFSYDVKMKEKGDIPEGYSVSREKKERFSLILESASTNQTSMYLCASSLPRGHSSAQPQHFGDGTRLSIL.

The chain is built from TRBV29-1 and TRBJ1-3; D unresolved. The CDR3 covers 16 residues. CDR1 and CDR2 from the germline V gene are SQVTM and ANQGSEA. V was pared by 3 bases and J by 2 bases, with 17 bases between. Here the CDR3 reads CSVDAVRAGAGNTIYF. The CDR3 region has the DNA TGCAGCGTTGATGCCGTTCGGGCAGGCGCTGGAAACACCATATATTTT.

The chain carries TRBV11-2 and TRBJ2-5; the D gene could be TRBD1 or TRBD2 (6 bases each). CDR1 and CDR2 (germline): SGHAT, FQNNGV. The CDR3 extends over 15 amino acids. The V and J ends lost 4 bases and 4 bases respectively, with 16 bases between them. The CDR3 DNA sequence: TGTGCCAGCAGCTCTCCGGGGGCGGGCCGAGAGACCCAGTACTTC. It specifies CASSSPGAGRETQYF.

This sequence joins TRBV6-5 and TRBJ1-3; D not resolved. CDR1 MNHEY and CDR2 SVGAGI come from the germline V gene. CDR3 length equals 13 residues. Trimming took off 5 bases at V and 4 bases at J, with 9 bases between the two ends. Written as DNA, the CDR3 is TGTGCCAGCAGTCGGTATACGGGAAACACCATATATTTT. As protein: CASSRYTGNTIYF.

This sequence joins TRBV7-2 and TRBJ1-2; D unclear. Deletions cut 1 base from V and 5 bases from J, with 8 bases between. The CDR3 has 13 residues. The germline V gene encodes CDR1 SGHTA and CDR2 FQGNSA. The CDR3 bases are TGTGCCAGCAGCTTAGATTTTACGTATGGCTACACCTTC. Its translation is CASSLDFTYGYTF.

The chain couples TRBV3-1 (or the pseudogene TRBV3-2) to TRBJ2-6; D may be TRBD1 (7 bases). The CDR3 has 17 residues. The germline V gene has CDR1 LGHDT and CDR2 YNNKEL (reference sequence). Trimming cost V 4 bases and J 3 bases, with 16 bases left between them. DNA of the CDR3: TGTGCCAGCAGCCCCGACGGAGGGGGCGGTGGGGCCAACGTCCTGACTTTC. Its protein product is CASSPDGGGGGANVLTF.

The chain uses TRBV7-9 and TRBJ2-7, with 7 bases lining up with TRBD1. The V gene's germline CDR1 is SEHNR and CDR2 FQNEAQ (reference sequence). V lost 4 bases to trimming and J lost 6 bases; unmatched junction nucleotides: 6. There are 13 residues in the CDR3. The CDR3 nucleotides are TGTGCCAGCAGCTCACGGACAGGCCGCGAGCAGTACTTC. This encodes CASSSRTGREQYF. Filled out from reference TRBV7-9 and TRBJ2-7, the complete variable domain reads DTGVSQNPRHKITKRGQNVTFRCDPISEHNRLYWYRQTLGQGPEFLTYFQNEAQLEKSRLLSDRFSAERPKGSFSTLEIQRTEQGDSAMYLCASSSRTGREQYFGPGTRLTVT.

This chain joins TRBV4-2 and TRBJ2-3; D ambiguous. CDR1 is LGHNA and CDR2 is YNFKEQ in the germline V gene. The CDR3 is 16 amino acids. V lost 0 bases to trimming and J lost 0 bases, with 10 bases between them. The CDR3 loop reads CASSQDRSASTDTQYF. The CDR3 DNA is TGTGCCAGCAGCCAAGATCGTTCTGCTAGCACAGATACGCAGTATTTT.